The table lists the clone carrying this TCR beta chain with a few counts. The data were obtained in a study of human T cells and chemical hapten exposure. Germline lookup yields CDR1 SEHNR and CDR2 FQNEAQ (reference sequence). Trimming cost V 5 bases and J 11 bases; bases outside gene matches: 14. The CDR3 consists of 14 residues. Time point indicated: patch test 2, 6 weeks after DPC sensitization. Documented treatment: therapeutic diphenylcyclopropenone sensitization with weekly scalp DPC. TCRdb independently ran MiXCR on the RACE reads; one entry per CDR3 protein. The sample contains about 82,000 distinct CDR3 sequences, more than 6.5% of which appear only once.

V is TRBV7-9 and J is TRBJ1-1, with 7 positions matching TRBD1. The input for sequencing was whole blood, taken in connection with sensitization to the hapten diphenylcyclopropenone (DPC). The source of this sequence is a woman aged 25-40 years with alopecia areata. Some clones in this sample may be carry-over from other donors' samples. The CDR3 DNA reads TGTGCCAGCAGCCGCGGTCCGGGCCAGGGGGATGCTTTCTTT. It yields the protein CASSRGPGQGDAFF.